A selection of T cell receptor beta chains follows, all from one sample in a study of shared clonotypes between healthy human individuals. The repertoire was sequenced with immunoSEQ multiplex PCR; TCRdb's copy has only in-frame clones and lacks some. The sample has over a million clones; roughly 96% are singletons. The sample comprised naive CD4+ T cells sorted from blood. All receptors derive from a man under 40 in good health. Both conserved end residues are part of each CDR3. D genes are given only for firm matches. Clone size is stated in some rows and not others, as once, few, many or a class when expanded.

J gene: TRBJ1-4
D gene: NA
clone size: NA
V gene: TRBV27
CDR3 DNA: TGTGCCAGCAGCGTGACAGCCCGAAATGAAAAACTGTTTTTT
CDR3 protein: CASSVTARNEKLFF

J gene: TRBJ1-2
D gene: NA
clone size: NA
V gene: TRBV7-9
CDR3 DNA: TGTGCCAGCAGCTTCGGGGGCTACACCTTC
CDR3 protein: CASSFGGYTF

J gene: TRBJ2-6
D gene: TRBD1
clone size: NA
V gene: TRBV7-6
CDR3 DNA: TGTGCCAGCAGCCCAAGGACAGGGTCTGGGGCCAACGTCCTGACTTTC
CDR3 protein: CASSPRTGSGANVLTF

J gene: TRBJ1-5
D gene: NA
clone size: NA
V gene: TRBV2
CDR3 DNA: TGTGCCAGCAGTGGTTATCAGCCCCAGCATTTT
CDR3 protein: CASSGYQPQHF

J gene: TRBJ1-4
D gene: NA
clone size: NA
V gene: TRBV5-6
CDR3 DNA: TGTGCCAGCAGCTTGACGCGCAAACTGGGACGGCTGAAAGGACTGTTTTTT
CDR3 protein: CASSLTRKLGRLKGLFF

J gene: TRBJ1-2
D gene: TRBD1
clone size: NA
V gene: TRBV7-9
CDR3 DNA: TGTGCCAGCAGCGCGTCCCTAACCGGGACAGGGGGGGACTATGGCTACACCTTC
CDR3 protein: CASSASLTGTGGDYGYTF

J gene: TRBJ1-4
D gene: NA
clone size: NA
V gene: TRBV11-2
CDR3 DNA: TGTGCCAGCAGCCCTTTCTTAGGCTGGGCTAATGAAAAACTGTTTTTT
CDR3 protein: CASSPFLGWANEKLFF

J gene: TRBJ2-2
D gene: TRBD2
clone size: NA
V gene: TRBV9
CDR3 DNA: TGTGCCAGCAGCGGACTAGCGCGCACCGGGGAGCTGTTTTTT
CDR3 protein: CASSGLARTGELFF

J gene: TRBJ1-1
D gene: NA
clone size: NA
V gene: TRBV9
CDR3 DNA: TGTGCCAGCAGCGTAGAAATGACCACTGAAGCTTTCTTT
CDR3 protein: CASSVEMTTEAFF

J gene: TRBJ2-2
D gene: TRBD1
clone size: NA
V gene: TRBV7-9
CDR3 DNA: TGTGCCAGCACGCCTCCGGGACAGACGAACACCGGGGAGCTGTTTTTT
CDR3 protein: CASTPPGQTNTGELFF

J gene: TRBJ2-1
D gene: TRBD2
clone size: NA
V gene: TRBV5-1
CDR3 DNA: TGCGCCAGCAGCCCCGGGGAGCGGGAGTACAATGAGCAGTTCTTC
CDR3 protein: CASSPGEREYNEQFF

J gene: TRBJ2-5
D gene: NA
clone size: NA
V gene: TRBV28
CDR3 DNA: TGTGCCAGCAGTTCCGACCCGAACTACCAAGAGACCCAGTACTTC
CDR3 protein: CASSSDPNYQETQYF

J gene: TRBJ2-5
D gene: TRBD1
clone size: NA
V gene: TRBV7-7
CDR3 DNA: TGTGCCAGCAGCTCGCAGAGGGGGCAAGAGGAGACCCAGTACTTC
CDR3 protein: CASSSQRGQEETQYF

J gene: TRBJ2-6
D gene: TRBD2
clone size: NA
V gene: TRBV5-4
CDR3 DNA: TGTGCCAGCAGCCAAGCGGGAGCATCTGGGGCCAACGTCCTGACTTTC
CDR3 protein: CASSQAGASGANVLTF

J gene: TRBJ2-5
D gene: NA
clone size: NA
V gene: TRBV2
CDR3 DNA: TGTGCCAGCAGTGAAGAGGTCCAAGAGACCCAGTACTTC
CDR3 protein: CASSEEVQETQYF

J gene: TRBJ1-5
D gene: TRBD1
clone size: NA
V gene: TRBV27
CDR3 DNA: TGTGCCAGTCAACCGCGGACAGGGGTCGTCAATCAGCCCCAGCATTTT
CDR3 protein: CASQPRTGVVNQPQHF

J gene: TRBJ2-1
D gene: NA
clone size: NA
V gene: TRBV7-9
CDR3 DNA: TGTGCCAGCAGCTTAGACGTTGGAGGGTATCCCTACAATGAGCAGTTCTTC
CDR3 protein: CASSLDVGGYPYNEQFF

J gene: TRBJ2-5
D gene: NA
clone size: NA
V gene: TRBV2
CDR3 DNA: TGTGCCAGCAGTGAAGGTCGTCTCCCACGGGGGGAGACCCAGTACTTC
CDR3 protein: CASSEGRLPRGETQYF

J gene: TRBJ1-5
D gene: NA
clone size: NA
V gene: TRBV28
CDR3 DNA: TGTGCCAGCAGCCACGCGCGGCAGGTTGGCAGCAATCAGCCCCAGCATTTT
CDR3 protein: CASSHARQVGSNQPQHF

J gene: TRBJ2-7
D gene: NA
clone size: NA
V gene: TRBV27
CDR3 DNA: TGTGCCAGCAGTTTATCCTCGGGGAAAGCCTACGAGCAGTACTTC
CDR3 protein: CASSLSSGKAYEQYF

J gene: TRBJ2-7
D gene: NA
clone size: NA
V gene: TRBV18
CDR3 DNA: TGTGCCAGCTCACCGGACCGGGACCGCTCCTACGAGCAGTACTTC
CDR3 protein: CASSPDRDRSYEQYF

J gene: TRBJ2-1
D gene: TRBD2
clone size: NA
V gene: TRBV5-1
CDR3 DNA: TGCGCCAGCAGCTCCCAGGGACTAGCGGGAAACAATGAGCAGTTCTTC
CDR3 protein: CASSSQGLAGNNEQFF

J gene: TRBJ2-2
D gene: NA
clone size: NA
V gene: TRBV21-1
CDR3 DNA: TGTGCCAGCAGCGAAGATGGGCCCGGGGAGCTGTTTTTT
CDR3 protein: CASSEDGPGELFF

J gene: TRBJ2-4
D gene: NA
clone size: NA
V gene: TRBV20-1
CDR3 DNA: TGCAGTGCTAGTACGGGGGACATTCAGTACTTC
CDR3 protein: CSASTGDIQYF

J gene: TRBJ2-1
D gene: TRBD1
clone size: NA
V gene: TRBV9
CDR3 DNA: TGTGCCAGCAGCGAGTACCGGGACAGACCATACAATGAGCAGTTCTTC
CDR3 protein: CASSEYRDRPYNEQFF

J gene: TRBJ2-4
D gene: TRBD2
clone size: NA
V gene: TRBV6-1
CDR3 DNA: TGTGCCAGCAGTGTCTTTGGGGGGGGAGAAAGGGGAAACATTCAGTACTTC
CDR3 protein: CASSVFGGGERGNIQYF

J gene: TRBJ2-1
D gene: TRBD2
clone size: NA
V gene: TRBV18
CDR3 DNA: TGTGCCAGCTCACCGAAATCTAGCGGCAGCTCCTACAATGAGCAGTTCTTC
CDR3 protein: CASSPKSSGSSYNEQFF

J gene: TRBJ2-5
D gene: NA
clone size: NA
V gene: TRBV6-5
CDR3 DNA: TGTGCCAGCAGCGACAGCCAAGAGACCCAGTACTTC
CDR3 protein: CASSDSQETQYF

J gene: TRBJ1-2
D gene: NA
clone size: NA
V gene: TRBV6-1
CDR3 DNA: TGTGCCAGCAGTGAATGGAGCAGGGCTGACTATGGCTACACCTTC
CDR3 protein: CASSEWSRADYGYTF

J gene: TRBJ1-2
D gene: NA
clone size: once
V gene: TRBV19
CDR3 DNA: TGTGCCAGTAGTATGGGTAGCGGACAGCCCTCAACCTACACCTTC
CDR3 protein: CASSMGSGQPSTYTF

J gene: TRBJ2-5
D gene: NA
clone size: NA
V gene: TRBV5-4
CDR3 DNA: TGTGCCAGCAGCTTCCCAGGGAGTGAGACCCAGTACTTC
CDR3 protein: CASSFPGSETQYF

J gene: TRBJ1-2
D gene: NA
clone size: NA
V gene: TRBV5-1
CDR3 DNA: TGCGCCAGCAGCTTTAAGGGCCCGGACGGCTACACCTTC
CDR3 protein: CASSFKGPDGYTF

J gene: TRBJ2-3
D gene: TRBD2
clone size: NA
V gene: TRBV9
CDR3 DNA: TGTGCCAGCAGCCGGGACTATGGGAGGAGCACAGATACGCAGTATTTT
CDR3 protein: CASSRDYGRSTDTQYF

J gene: TRBJ1-5
D gene: NA
clone size: NA
V gene: TRBV5-1
CDR3 DNA: TGCGCCAGCAGCTTGGAGGGGCAGGGCGCGCCCCAGCATTTT
CDR3 protein: CASSLEGQGAPQHF

J gene: TRBJ2-1
D gene: TRBD2
clone size: NA
V gene: TRBV7-7
CDR3 DNA: TGTGCCAGCAGCTTAGGGACTAGCGGATACAATGAGCAGTTCTTC
CDR3 protein: CASSLGTSGYNEQFF

J gene: TRBJ2-6
D gene: NA
clone size: NA
V gene: TRBV5-4
CDR3 DNA: TGTGCCAGCAGCTTGGTTAGGGGTTCTGGGGCCAACGTCCTGACTTTC
CDR3 protein: CASSLVRGSGANVLTF

J gene: TRBJ2-7
D gene: TRBD1
clone size: NA
V gene: TRBV28
CDR3 DNA: TGTGCCAGCAGCCAGTATAGGGACAGAATTTACGAGCAGTACTTC
CDR3 protein: CASSQYRDRIYEQYF

J gene: TRBJ2-5
D gene: TRBD2
clone size: NA
V gene: TRBV5-1
CDR3 DNA: TGCGCCAGCAGCTCCGGACTAGCGGGAGGAGAGACCCAGTACTTC
CDR3 protein: CASSSGLAGGETQYF

J gene: TRBJ1-2
D gene: TRBD1
clone size: NA
V gene: TRBV10-3
CDR3 DNA: TGTGCCATCAGACAGACAGGGAACTATGGCTACACCTTC
CDR3 protein: CAIRQTGNYGYTF

J gene: TRBJ2-3
D gene: NA
clone size: NA
V gene: TRBV9
CDR3 DNA: TGTGCCAGCAGCGTAGCAGGACCCGAGGCGAATACGCAGTATTTT
CDR3 protein: CASSVAGPEANTQYF

J gene: TRBJ1-2
D gene: TRBD1
clone size: NA
V gene: TRBV28
CDR3 DNA: TGTGCCAGCAGTTTACCCGCGACAGGGGGCGAGTCTAACTATGGCTACACCTTC
CDR3 protein: CASSLPATGGESNYGYTF